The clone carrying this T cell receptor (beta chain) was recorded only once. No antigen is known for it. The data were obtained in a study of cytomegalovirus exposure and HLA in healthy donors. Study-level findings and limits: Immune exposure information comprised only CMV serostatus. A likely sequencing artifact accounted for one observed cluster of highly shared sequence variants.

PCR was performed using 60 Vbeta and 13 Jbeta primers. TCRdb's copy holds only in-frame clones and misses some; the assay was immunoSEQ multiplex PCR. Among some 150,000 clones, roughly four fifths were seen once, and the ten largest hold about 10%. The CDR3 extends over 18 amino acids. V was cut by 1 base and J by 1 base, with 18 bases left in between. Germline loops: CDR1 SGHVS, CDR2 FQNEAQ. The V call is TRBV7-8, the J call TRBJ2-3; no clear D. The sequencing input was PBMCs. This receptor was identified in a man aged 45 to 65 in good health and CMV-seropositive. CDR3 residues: CASSLVFGVESRTDTQYF. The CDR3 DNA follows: TGTGCCAGCAGCTTAGTTTTCGGTGTGGAGTCCCGCACAGATACGCAGTATTTT.